One T cell receptor beta chain is described in this entry. This clonotype has just a few counts. The antigen it binds to is not known. The record has no base qualities; no much larger clone is one base away. The CDR3 numbers 15 residues from cysteine through phenylalanine. Only the CDR3 DNA is retained, 45 bases long and in frame from the first base. V lost 0 bases and J lost 2 bases; the stretch between them is 12 bases long. Per the germline V gene, SGHRS is the CDR1 and YFSETQ is the CDR2. The donors were roughly 40 Caucasian individuals from Russia, aged roughly 6 to 95 years, who were systemically healthy. Each donor gave roughly 9.5 milliliters of peripheral blood, collected into EDTA-treated Vacutainer tubes. PBMCs were isolated by Ficoll-Paque density-gradient centrifugation, with at least 6.5 million obtained per sample. Trizol reagent was used to extract total RNA from the PBMCs, yielding at least 6 micrograms per sample. The percentages of naive CD45RAhigh/CD27high T cells were determined by flow cytometry on a PBMC aliquot from every donor.

This entry belongs to a study of blood T cells in healthy people across ages (dated by TCRdb to the mid-2010s). Regarding the complete study: In model experiments, template switching captured about one uniquely barcoded TCR beta cDNA molecule for every two T cells. To avoid experimental bias, donors of different ages were randomly spread across the sequencing lanes. For two donors (one aged 18 to 30 and one aged 80 or older), the study analyzed two additional independent replicas of 1 million unique cDNA reads from the same blood draw. Four age groups were formed from the donors: young (average approximately 15 years), middle-aged (around 39), aged (about 62) and long-lived (around 82). Using deep sequencing normalized with unique cDNA molecular identifiers, the study measured how TCR beta repertoire diversity changes with age. Broad study findings and their caveats: A strong correlation was found between observed TCR beta diversity and the percentage of naive T cells measured by flow cytometry. As age increased, observed TCR beta diversity per million T cells dropped in a roughly linear way, and a significant reduction was already evident by age 40. Estimates of total diversity based on one million sequenced T cells were considered lower bounds and underestimates. Since profiling was done on bulk unsorted PBMCs, naive and antigen-experienced compartments could not be conclusively compared. Because donor CMV infection status was unknown, age-related changes in expanded clonotypes were potentially confounded. The long-lived group showed more naive CD4+ T cells, fewer expanded clones and increased TCR diversity than the aged group, suggesting age selection.

Library preparation was by 5' RACE. The sequencer listed for this sample is Illumina HiSeq 2500. The second PCR ran for roughly 7 to 12 cycles and used a J-beta primer mix along with a sample-barcoded 5' primer. Each TCR beta cDNA molecule received a unique molecular identifier from a template-switch 5' adaptor carrying 12 random nucleotides. Each sample yielded at least 3 million CDR3-containing paired-end reads. The Mint cDNA synthesis kit, primed by a TRBC-specific oligonucleotide, was used to synthesize first-strand cDNA from all RNA. Following uracil-DNA glycosylase treatment, all cDNA underwent a first 18-cycle PCR with the universal primers M1SS and BC2_uni_R. In the source study's methods: For normalization, 1 million high-quality reads were randomly selected from each sample, with every read carrying a distinct molecular identifier. Instead of being binned into consensus sequences, reads with shared molecular identifiers were discarded. MiTCR, set to a Q25 quality threshold and the strictest error-elimination algorithm, was used for CDR3 identification, clonotype clustering and error correction. A nonparametric unseen species model with Euler transformation was used to estimate a lower bound on total TCR beta diversity. TCRdb ran its own pipeline on the public reads, namely fastp trimming at Q25 and MiXCR clone calling, and kept in-frame beta chains. Identical CDR3 protein sequences are pooled into one entry, listed with their most common genes and DNA. In this record, the V and J calls reflect TCRdb's handling and not the investigators' own analysis. Across this sample there are around 1,500,000 distinct CDR3 sequences, with approximately 38% seen only once. The ten largest clones take up less than 8% of the sample.

The source material was blood. The chain couples TRBV5-1 to TRBJ2-7; D gene: possibly TRBD2, on 5 matching bases. The clonotype comes from a woman under 30 in good health. The CDR3 in this case is CASSLDVAAAYEQYF. The nucleotides are TGCGCCAGCAGCTTGGATGTAGCAGCGGCCTACGAGCAGTACTTC.